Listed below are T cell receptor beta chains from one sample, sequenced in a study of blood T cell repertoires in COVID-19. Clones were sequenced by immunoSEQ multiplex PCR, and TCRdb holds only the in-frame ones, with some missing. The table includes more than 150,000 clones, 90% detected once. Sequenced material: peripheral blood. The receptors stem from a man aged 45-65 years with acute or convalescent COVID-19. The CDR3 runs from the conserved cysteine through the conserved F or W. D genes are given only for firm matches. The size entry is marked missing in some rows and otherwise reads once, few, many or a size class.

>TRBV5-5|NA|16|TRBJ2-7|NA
TGTGCCAGCAGCGCGGGACTCCCCTCGAGCTCCTACGAGCAGTACTTC
CASSAGLPSSSYEQYF
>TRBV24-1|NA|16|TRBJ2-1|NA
TGTGCCACCAGTGTGGCAGAACCCCTCGCCTACAATGAGCAGTTCTTC
CATSVAEPLAYNEQFF
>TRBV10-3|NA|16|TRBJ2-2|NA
TGTGCCATCAAGGACTCGGGTTACCCGATCGGCGGGGAGCTGTTTTTT
CAIKDSGYPIGGELFF
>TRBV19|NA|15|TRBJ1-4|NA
TGTGCCAGTAGTACCGCGGACAGCCGAAATGAAAAACTGTTTTTT
CASSTADSRNEKLFF
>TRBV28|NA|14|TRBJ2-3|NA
TGTGCCACCCAGGTGGGGGGACTCACAGATACGCAGTATTTT
CATQVGGLTDTQYF
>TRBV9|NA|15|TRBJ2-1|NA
TGTGCCAGCAGCGTAGCCCAGGGCTCCTACAATGAGCAGTTCTTC
CASSVAQGSYNEQFF
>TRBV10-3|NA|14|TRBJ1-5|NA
TGTGCGTCAGGGGACTACTATAGCAATCAGCCCCAGCATTTT
CASGDYYSNQPQHF
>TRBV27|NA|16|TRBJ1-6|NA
TGTGCCAGCAGTTTATACGGCGACGGGGTAAATTCACCCCTCCACTTT
CASSLYGDGVNSPLHF
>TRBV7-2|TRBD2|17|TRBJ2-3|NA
TGTGCCAGCAGCTTACTCGGACTAGCGGGGCTCACAGATACGCAGTATTTT
CASSLLGLAGLTDTQYF
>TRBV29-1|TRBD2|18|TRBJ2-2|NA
TGCAGCGCCGCCCCCAGCGGGAGGGCCACGATGCGCTCGGGGGAGCTGTTTTTT
CSAAPSGRATMRSGELFF
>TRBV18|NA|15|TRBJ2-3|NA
TGTGCCAGCTCACCACAACAGGGAAGCACAGATACGCAGTATTTT
CASSPQQGSTDTQYF
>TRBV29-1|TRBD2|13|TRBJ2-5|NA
TGCAGCGTACTAGCGGGACTACAAGAGACCCAGTACTTC
CSVLAGLQETQYF
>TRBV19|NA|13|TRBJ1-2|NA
TGTGCCAGTAGTCGCTTAGACGTGGAGAATTTTCTCTTC
CASSRLDVENFLF
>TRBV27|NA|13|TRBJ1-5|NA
TGTGCCAGCAGTGGGGAGGGACGCCAGCCCCAGCATTTT
CASSGEGRQPQHF
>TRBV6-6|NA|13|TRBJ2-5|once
TGTGCCAGCAGTCGGAGAAACCTCGAGACCCAGTACTTC
CASSRRNLETQYF
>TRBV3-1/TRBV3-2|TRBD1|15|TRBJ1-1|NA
TGTGCCAGCAGCCAACAGGACAGGGGGGGCACTGAAGCTTTCTTT
CASSQQDRGGTEAFF
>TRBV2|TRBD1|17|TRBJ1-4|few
TGTGCCAGCGGGGGGAAGGACAGGGGCGCGTCTAATGAAAAACTGTTTTTT
CASGGKDRGASNEKLFF
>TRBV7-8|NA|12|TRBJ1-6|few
TGTGCCAGCAGCACACCCACAGGACCCCTCCACTTT
CASSTPTGPLHF
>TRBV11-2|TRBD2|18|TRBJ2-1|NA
TGTGCCAGCAGCTTCCGACTAGCGGGGGGGCATTCCTACAATGAGCAGTTCTTC
CASSFRLAGGHSYNEQFF
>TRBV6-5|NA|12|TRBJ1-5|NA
TGTGCCAGCTCCGACAACTATCAGCCCCAGCATTTT
CASSDNYQPQHF
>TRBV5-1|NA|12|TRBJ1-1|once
TGCGCCAGCAGCTTCAGGGGAACTGAAGCTTTCTTT
CASSFRGTEAFF
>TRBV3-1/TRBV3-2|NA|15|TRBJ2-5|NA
TGTGCCAGCAGCCAAGATCTGGGCGCTCAAGAGACCCAGTACTTC
CASSQDLGAQETQYF
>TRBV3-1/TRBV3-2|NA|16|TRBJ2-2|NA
TGTGCCAGCAGCCCCCTGGTCCTCGGGGGAGCCGGGGAGCTGTTTTTT
CASSPLVLGGAGELFF
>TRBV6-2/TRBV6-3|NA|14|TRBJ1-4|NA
TGTGCCAGCAGCGCTGGACTCATCAATGAAAAACTGTTTTTT
CASSAGLINEKLFF
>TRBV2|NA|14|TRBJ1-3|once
TGTGCCAGCAGTCTGGCCAGCTCTGGAAACACCATATATTTT
CASSLASSGNTIYF
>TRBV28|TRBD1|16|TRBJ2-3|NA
TGTGCCAGCAGTCTAGGGACAGGGGGCTTGAAGGATACGCAGTATTTT
CASSLGTGGLKDTQYF
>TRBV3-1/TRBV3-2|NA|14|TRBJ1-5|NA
TGTGCCAGCAGCCAACGCCAGGACAATCAGCCCCAGCATTTT
CASSQRQDNQPQHF
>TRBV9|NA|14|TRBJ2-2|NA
TGTGCCAGCAGCGTAGAGTCTAGCACCGGGGAGCTGTTTTTT
CASSVESSTGELFF
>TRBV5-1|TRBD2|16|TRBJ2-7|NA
TGCGCCAGCAGCTTGGTAGCTAGCGGGAGGTTTGAGGAGCAGTACTTC
CASSLVASGRFEEQYF
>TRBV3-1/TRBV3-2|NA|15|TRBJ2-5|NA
TGTGCCAGCAGCCAAGTTTGGGGGCCCGGGGAGACCCAGTACTTC
CASSQVWGPGETQYF
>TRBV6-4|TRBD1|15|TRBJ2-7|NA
TGTGCCAGCAGTGACGAGGGACAGGGTGATTACGAGCAGTACTTC
CASSDEGQGDYEQYF
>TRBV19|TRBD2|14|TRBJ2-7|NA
TGTGCCAGTAGTACCCTTCAGGGACTATACGAGCAGTACTTC
CASSTLQGLYEQYF
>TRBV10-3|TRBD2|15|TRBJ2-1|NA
TGTGCCATCAGTGAGTCGACTAGCGGGATCAATGAGCAGTTCTTC
CAISESTSGINEQFF
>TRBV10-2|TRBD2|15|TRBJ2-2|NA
TGCGCCAGCAGTCTAGCGGGAGGGGTAGGCGGGGAGCTGTTTTTT
CASSLAGGVGGELFF
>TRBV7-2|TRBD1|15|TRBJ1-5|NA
TGTGCCAGCAGCCGCAGGGGGCTCGGCAATCAGCCCCAGCATTTT
CASSRRGLGNQPQHF
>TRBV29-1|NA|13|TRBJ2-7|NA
TGCAGCGTTGAGGGGCAGGGTTCGAATGAGCAGTACTTC
CSVEGQGSNEQYF
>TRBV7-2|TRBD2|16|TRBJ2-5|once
TGTGCCAGCAGCTTCCAGGGTAGCGGGGAACAAGAGACCCAGTACTTC
CASSFQGSGEQETQYF